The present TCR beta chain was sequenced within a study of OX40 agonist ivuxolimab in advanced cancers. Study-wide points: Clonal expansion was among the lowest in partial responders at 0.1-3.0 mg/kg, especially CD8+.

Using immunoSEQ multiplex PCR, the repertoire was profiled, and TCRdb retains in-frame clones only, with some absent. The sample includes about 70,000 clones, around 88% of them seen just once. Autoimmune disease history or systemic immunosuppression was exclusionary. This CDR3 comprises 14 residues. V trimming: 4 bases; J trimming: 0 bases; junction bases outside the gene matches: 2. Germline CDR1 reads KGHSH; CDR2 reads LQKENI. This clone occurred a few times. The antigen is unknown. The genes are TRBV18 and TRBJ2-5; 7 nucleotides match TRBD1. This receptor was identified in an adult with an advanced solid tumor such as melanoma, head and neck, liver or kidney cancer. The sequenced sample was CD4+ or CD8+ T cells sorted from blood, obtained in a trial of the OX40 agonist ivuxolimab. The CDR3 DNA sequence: TGTGCCAGCTCACGGGGGACAGACCAAGAGACCCAGTACTTC. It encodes CASSRGTDQETQYF.